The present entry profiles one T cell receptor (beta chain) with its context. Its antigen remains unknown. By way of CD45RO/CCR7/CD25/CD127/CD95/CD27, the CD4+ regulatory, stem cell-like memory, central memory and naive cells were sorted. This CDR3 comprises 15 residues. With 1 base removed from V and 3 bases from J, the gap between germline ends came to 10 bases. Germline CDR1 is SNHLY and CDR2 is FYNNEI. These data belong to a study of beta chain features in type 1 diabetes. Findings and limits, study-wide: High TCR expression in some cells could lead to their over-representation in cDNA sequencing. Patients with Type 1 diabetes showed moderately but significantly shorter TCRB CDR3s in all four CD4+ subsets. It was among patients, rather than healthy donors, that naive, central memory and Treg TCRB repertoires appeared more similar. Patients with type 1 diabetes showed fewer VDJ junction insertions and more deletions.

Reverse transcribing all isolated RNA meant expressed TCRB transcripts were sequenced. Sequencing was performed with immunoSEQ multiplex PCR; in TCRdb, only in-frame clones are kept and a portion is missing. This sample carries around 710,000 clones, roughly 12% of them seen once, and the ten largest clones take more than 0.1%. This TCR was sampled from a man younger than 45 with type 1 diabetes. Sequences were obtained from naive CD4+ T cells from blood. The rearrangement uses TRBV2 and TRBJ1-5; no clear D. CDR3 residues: CASSEEYQNNQPQHF. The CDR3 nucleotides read TGTGCCAGCAGTGAAGAGTATCAGAACAATCAGCCCCAGCATTTT. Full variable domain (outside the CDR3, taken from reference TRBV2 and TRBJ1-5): EPEVTQTPSHQVTQMGQEVILRCVPISNHLYFYWYRQILGQKVEFLVSFYNNEISEKSEIFDDQFSVERPDGSNFTLKIRSTKLEDSAMYFCASSEEYQNNQPQHFGDGTRLSIL.